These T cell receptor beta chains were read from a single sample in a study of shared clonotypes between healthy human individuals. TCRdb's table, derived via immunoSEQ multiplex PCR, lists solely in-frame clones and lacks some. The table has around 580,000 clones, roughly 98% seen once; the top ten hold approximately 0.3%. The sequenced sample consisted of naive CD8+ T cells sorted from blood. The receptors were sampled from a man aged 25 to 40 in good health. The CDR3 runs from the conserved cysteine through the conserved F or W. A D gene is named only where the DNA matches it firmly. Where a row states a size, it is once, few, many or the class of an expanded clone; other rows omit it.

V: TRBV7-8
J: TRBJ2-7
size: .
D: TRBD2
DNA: TGTGCCAGCAGCTTAGGGGGGGCTAGCGGGAGTAGAGAGCAGTACTTC
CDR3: CASSLGGASGSREQYF

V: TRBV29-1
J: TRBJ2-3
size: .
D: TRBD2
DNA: TGCAGCGTTGAAGTAGTAGCGGGAGGCGGGCCCACAGATACGCAGTATTTT
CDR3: CSVEVVAGGGPTDTQYF

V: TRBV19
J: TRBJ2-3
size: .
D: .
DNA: TGTGCCAGTAGTACCGGGTGGGACGGAGATACGCAGTATTTT
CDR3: CASSTGWDGDTQYF

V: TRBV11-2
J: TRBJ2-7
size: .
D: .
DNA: TGTGCCAGCAGCTTAGAGGGTAGCCCGTCCTACGAGCAGTACTTC
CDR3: CASSLEGSPSYEQYF

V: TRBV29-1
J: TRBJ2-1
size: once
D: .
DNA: TGCAGCGTTGAAGATAGTGCCTACCAAGGCGATGAGCAGTTCTTC
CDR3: CSVEDSAYQGDEQFF

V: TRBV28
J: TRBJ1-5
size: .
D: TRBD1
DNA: TGTGCCAGCAGTTCCAAAGGGGGCCGCCAGCCCCAGCATTTT
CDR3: CASSSKGGRQPQHF

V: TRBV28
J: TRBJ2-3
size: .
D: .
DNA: TGTGCCAGCAACCGGAGGACAGCAAGCACAGATACGCAGTATTTT
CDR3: CASNRRTASTDTQYF

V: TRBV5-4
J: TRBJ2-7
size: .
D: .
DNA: TGTGCCAGCAGCTCGCGATCCTTCGGGAGCTCCTACGAGCAGTACTTC
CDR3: CASSSRSFGSSYEQYF

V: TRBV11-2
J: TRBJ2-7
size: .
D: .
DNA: TGTGCCAGCAGCCCCCCCATGGGCGAGCAGTACTTC
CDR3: CASSPPMGEQYF

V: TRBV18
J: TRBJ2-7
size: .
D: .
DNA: TGTGCCAGCTCTCCCGGAGTTTCCCCCTACGAGCAGTACTTC
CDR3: CASSPGVSPYEQYF

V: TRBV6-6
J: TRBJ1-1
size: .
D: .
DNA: TGTGCCAGCAGGGAACAGGGAGGGGTCACTGAAGCTTTCTTT
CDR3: CASREQGGVTEAFF

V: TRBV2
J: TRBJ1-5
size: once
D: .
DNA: TGTGCCAGCGAGGGGGGGTTGCGCAATCAGCCCCAGCATTTT
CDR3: CASEGGLRNQPQHF

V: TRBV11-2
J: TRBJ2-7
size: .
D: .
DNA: TGTGCCAGCAGCTTGGGGGGCTCCTACGAGCAGTACTTC
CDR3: CASSLGGSYEQYF

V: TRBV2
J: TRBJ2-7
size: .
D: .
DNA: TGTGCCAGCACGGGTTCCTCCTACGAGCAGTACTTC
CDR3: CASTGSSYEQYF

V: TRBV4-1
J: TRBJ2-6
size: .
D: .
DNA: TGCGCCAGCACCGGGGCCAACGTCCTGACTTTC
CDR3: CASTGANVLTF

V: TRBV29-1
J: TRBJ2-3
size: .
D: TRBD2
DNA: TGCAGCGTTGAACCTTGGGTAGCGGGAGGTTCCGCAGATACGCAGTATTTT
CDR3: CSVEPWVAGGSADTQYF

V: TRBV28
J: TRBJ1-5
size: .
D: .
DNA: TGTGCCACCGATACGGGCGGGGATTATAGCAATCAGCCCCAGCATTTT
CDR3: CATDTGGDYSNQPQHF

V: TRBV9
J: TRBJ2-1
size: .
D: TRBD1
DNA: TGTGCCAGCAGCGTAGACCCCGGGACAGGGGGCAATGAGCAGTTCTTC
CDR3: CASSVDPGTGGNEQFF

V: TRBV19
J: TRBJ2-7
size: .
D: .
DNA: TGTGCCAGTAGTTACCGGGCAGGGCGCTCCTACGAGCAGTACTTC
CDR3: CASSYRAGRSYEQYF

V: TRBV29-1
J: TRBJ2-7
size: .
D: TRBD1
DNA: TGCAGCGTTGAAGATAGGGCAGGGGGCCACGAGCAGTACTTC
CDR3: CSVEDRAGGHEQYF

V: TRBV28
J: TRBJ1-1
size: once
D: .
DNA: TGTGCCAGCAGTTTCGTGACACGACGGACTGAAGCTTTCTTT
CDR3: CASSFVTRRTEAFF

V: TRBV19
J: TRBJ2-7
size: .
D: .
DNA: TGTGCCAGTAGTGGAGAGTTTAACAACCCTTCCTACGAGCAGTACTTC
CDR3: CASSGEFNNPSYEQYF

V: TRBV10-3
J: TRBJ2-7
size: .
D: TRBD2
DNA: TGTGCCATCAGTGAGTCGAGCGGGGGGCGGGGAAACTCCTACGAGCAGTACTTC
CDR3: CAISESSGGRGNSYEQYF

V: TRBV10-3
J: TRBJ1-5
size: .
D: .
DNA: TGTGCCATCAGTGATCGAGCAGGGGCATATAGCAATCAGCCCCAGCATTTT
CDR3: CAISDRAGAYSNQPQHF

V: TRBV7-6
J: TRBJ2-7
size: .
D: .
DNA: TGTGCCAGCAGCTTGGAGGGGGGATACGAGCAGTACTTC
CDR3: CASSLEGGYEQYF

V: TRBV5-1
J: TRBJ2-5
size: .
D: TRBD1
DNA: TGCGCCAGCACCACGGGACAGGCCACGGAGACCCAGTACTTC
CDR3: CASTTGQATETQYF

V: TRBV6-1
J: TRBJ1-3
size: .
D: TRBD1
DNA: TGTGCCAGCAGTGCTTGGACAGGCTCTGGAAACACCATATATTTT
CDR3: CASSAWTGSGNTIYF

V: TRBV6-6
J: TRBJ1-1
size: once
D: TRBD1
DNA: TGTGCCAGCAGTTCAAAATTGAGGACAGGCCCTGAAGCTTTCTTT
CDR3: CASSSKLRTGPEAFF

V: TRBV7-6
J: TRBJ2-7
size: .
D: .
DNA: TGTGCCAGCAGCCCAACAGGACTAGAGCAGTACTTC
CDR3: CASSPTGLEQYF

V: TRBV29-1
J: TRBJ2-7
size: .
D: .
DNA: TGCAGCGTTGGCGGGACAAGCTCCTACGAGCAGTACTTC
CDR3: CSVGGTSSYEQYF

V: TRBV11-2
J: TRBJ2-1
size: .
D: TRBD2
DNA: TGTGCCAGCAGCTTAGGGAAAACTCCTAGCGGGTCCTACAATGAGCAGTTCTTC
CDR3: CASSLGKTPSGSYNEQFF

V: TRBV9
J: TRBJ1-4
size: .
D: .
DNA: TGTGCCAGCAGCGGCGGTGGACGGCCCGAAAAACTGTTTTTT
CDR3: CASSGGGRPEKLFF

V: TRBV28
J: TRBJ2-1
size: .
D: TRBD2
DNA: TGTGCCAGCAGTAAGGGGACTATTTACAATGAGCAGTTCTTC
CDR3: CASSKGTIYNEQFF

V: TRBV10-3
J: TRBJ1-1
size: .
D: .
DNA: TGTGCCATCAGTGAGACAGGCATGAACACTGAAGCTTTCTTT
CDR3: CAISETGMNTEAFF

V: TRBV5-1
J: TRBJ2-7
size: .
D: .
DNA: TGCGCCAGCAGCCCAACGGGCGCCTCCTACGAGCAGTACTTC
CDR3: CASSPTGASYEQYF

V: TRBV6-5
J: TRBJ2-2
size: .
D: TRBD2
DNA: TGTGCCAGCGGCCGGACTAGCGGGAGTGGGGAGCTGTTTTTT
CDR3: CASGRTSGSGELFF

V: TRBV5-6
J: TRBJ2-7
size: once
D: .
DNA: TGTGCCAGCAGCCAGGGTGGCAGTACCTACGAGCAGTACTTC
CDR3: CASSQGGSTYEQYF

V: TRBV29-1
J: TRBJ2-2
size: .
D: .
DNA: TGCAGCGTTATGCAGGTGTTAACCGGGGAGCTGTTTTTT
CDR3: CSVMQVLTGELFF

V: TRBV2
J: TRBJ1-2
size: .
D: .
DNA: TGTGCCAGCAGTGAGGGGACACCGTTCCTTCCTAACTATGGCTACACCTTC
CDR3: CASSEGTPFLPNYGYTF

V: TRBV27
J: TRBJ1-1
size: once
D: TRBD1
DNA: TGTGCCAGCAGTTCCCTCGGGACAGGGGATATCACTGAAGCTTTCTTT
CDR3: CASSSLGTGDITEAFF

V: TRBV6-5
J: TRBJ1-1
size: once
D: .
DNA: TGTGCCAGCAGTTTCCCAGGAGGTGAAGCTTTCTTT
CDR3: CASSFPGGEAFF

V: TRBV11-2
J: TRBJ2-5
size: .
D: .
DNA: TGTGCCAGCAGCCCCCCGTCTCAAGAGACCCAGTACTTC
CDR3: CASSPPSQETQYF